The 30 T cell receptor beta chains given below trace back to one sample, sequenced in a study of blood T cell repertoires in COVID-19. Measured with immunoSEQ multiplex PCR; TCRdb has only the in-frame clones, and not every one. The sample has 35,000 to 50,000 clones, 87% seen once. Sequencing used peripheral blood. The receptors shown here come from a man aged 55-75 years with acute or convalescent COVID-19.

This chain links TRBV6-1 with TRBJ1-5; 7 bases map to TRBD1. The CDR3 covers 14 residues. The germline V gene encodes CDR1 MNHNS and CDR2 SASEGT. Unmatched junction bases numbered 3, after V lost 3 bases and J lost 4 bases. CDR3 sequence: CASSEWDSNQPQHF. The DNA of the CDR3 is TGTGCCAGCAGTGAGTGGGACAGTAATCAGCCCCAGCATTTT.

CDR3 amino acids: CASSTDRDSNQPQHF. The CDR3 bases are TGTGCCAGCAGCACCGACAGGGATAGCAATCAGCCCCAGCATTTT. The gene calls are TRBV6-5 and TRBJ1-5; 7 bases are shared with TRBD1. CDR1 MNHEY and CDR2 SVGAGI come from the germline V gene. Germline trimming cut 6 bases from V and 0 bases from J; bases unmatched to any gene: 5. CDR3 length: 15 amino acids.

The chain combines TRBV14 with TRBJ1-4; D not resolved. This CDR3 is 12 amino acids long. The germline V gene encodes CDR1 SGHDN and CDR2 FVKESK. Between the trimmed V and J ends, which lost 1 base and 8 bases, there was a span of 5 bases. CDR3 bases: TGTGCCAGCAGCCAAGTACGGGAAAAACTGTTTTTT. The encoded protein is CASSQVREKLFF.

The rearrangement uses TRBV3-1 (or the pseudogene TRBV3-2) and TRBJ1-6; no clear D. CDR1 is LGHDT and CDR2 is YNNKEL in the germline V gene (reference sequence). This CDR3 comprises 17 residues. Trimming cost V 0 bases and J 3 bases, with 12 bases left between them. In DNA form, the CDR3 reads TGTGCCAGCAGCCAAGAAAGGCCGGGGTACTATAATTCACCCCTCCACTTT. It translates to CASSQERPGYYNSPLHF.

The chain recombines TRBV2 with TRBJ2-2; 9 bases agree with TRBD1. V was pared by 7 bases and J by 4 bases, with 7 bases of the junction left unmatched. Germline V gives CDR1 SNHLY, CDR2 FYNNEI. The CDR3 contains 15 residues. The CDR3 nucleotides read TGTGCCAGCACCCGGACAGGGGCAGGCACCGGGGAGCTGTTTTTT. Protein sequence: CASTRTGAGTGELFF. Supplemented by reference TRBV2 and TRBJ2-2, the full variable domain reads EPEVTQTPSHQVTQMGQEVILRCVPISNHLYFYWYRQILGQKVEFLVSFYNNEISEKSEIFDDQFSVERPDGSNFTLKIRSTKLEDSAMYFCASTRTGAGTGELFFGEGSRLTVL.

The CDR3 reads CASSLPGSETQYF. The CDR3 nucleotides are TGTGCCAGCAGCTTACCAGGGTCGGAGACCCAGTACTTC. The rearrangement uses TRBV7-9 and TRBJ2-5; D might be TRBD1 (5 bases). The V end lost 2 bases, the J end lost 5 bases, and 9 bases lay between the germline ends. The CDR3 has 13 amino acids. Germline V gene sequence: CDR1 SEHNR, CDR2 FQNEAQ (reference sequence).

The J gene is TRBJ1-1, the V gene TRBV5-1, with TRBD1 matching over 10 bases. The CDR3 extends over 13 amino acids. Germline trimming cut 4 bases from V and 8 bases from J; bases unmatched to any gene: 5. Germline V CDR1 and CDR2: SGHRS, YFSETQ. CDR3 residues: CASSPEGQGEAFF. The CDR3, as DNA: TGCGCCAGCAGCCCTGAGGGACAGGGGGAAGCTTTCTTT. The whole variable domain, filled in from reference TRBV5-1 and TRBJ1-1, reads KAGVTQTPRYLIKTRGQQVTLSCSPISGHRSVSWYQQTPGQGLQFLFEYFSETQRNKGNFPGRFSGRQFSNSRSEMNVSTLELGDSALYLCASSPEGQGEAFFGQGTRLTVV.

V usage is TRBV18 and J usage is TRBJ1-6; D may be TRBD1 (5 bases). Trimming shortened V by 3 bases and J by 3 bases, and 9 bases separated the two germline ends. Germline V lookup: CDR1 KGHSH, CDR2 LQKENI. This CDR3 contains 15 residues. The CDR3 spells CASSPTDHYNSPLHF. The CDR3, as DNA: TGTGCCAGCTCACCGACAGATCACTATAATTCACCCCTCCACTTT.

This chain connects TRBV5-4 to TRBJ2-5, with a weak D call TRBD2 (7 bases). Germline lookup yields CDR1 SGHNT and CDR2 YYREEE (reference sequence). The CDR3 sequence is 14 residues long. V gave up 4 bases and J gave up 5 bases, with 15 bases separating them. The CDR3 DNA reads TGTGCCAGCAGCGGGAGGGCGCAGGGGGAGACCCAGTACTTC. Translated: CASSGRAQGETQYF.

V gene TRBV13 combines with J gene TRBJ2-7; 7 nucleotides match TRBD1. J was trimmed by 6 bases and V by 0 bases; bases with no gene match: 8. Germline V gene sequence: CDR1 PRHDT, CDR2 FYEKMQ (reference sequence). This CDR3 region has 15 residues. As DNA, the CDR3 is TGTGCCAGCAGCTTAGGCCTTGGGGCAGGGGGCGAGCAGTACTTC. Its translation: CASSLGLGAGGEQYF.

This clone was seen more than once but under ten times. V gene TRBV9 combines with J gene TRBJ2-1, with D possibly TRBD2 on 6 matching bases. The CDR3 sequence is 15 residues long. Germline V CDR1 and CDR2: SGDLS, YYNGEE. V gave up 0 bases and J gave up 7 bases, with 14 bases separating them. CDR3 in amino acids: CASSVAPGRGNEQFF. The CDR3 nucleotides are TGTGCCAGCAGCGTAGCTCCGGGGCGGGGAAATGAGCAGTTCTTC.

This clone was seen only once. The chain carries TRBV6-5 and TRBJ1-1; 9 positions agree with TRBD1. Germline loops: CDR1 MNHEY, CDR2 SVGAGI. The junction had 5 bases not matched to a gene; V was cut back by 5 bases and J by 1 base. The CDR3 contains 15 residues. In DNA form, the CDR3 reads TGTGCCAGCAGTACCCAGGGACAGGGGAACACTGAAGCTTTCTTT. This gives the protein CASSTQGQGNTEAFF.

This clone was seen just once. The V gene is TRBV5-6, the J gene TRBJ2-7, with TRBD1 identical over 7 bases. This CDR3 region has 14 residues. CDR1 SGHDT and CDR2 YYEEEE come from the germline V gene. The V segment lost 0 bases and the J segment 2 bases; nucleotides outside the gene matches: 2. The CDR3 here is CASSLGQGAYEQYF. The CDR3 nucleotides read TGTGCCAGCAGCTTGGGGCAGGGGGCCTACGAGCAGTACTTC.

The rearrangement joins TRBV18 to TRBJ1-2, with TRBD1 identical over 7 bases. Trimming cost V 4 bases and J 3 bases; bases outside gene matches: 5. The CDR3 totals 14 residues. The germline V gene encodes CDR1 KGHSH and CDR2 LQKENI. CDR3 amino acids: CASSQGQFHYGYTF. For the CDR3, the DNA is TGTGCCAGCTCACAGGGACAGTTTCACTATGGCTACACCTTC.

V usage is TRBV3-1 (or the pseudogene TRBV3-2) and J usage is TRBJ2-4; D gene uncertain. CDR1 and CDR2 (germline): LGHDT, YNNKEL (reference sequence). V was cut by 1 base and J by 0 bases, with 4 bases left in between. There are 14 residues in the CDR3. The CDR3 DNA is TGTGCCAGCAGCCAAGGTATAGCCAAAAACATTCAGTACTTC. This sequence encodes CASSQGIAKNIQYF.

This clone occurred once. CDR3 residues: CASSLRTVLKDSGNTIYF. The CDR3 bases are TGTGCCAGCAGTTTGCGCACCGTCCTAAAAGATTCTGGAAACACCATATATTTT. The V call is TRBV6-2 or TRBV6-3, the J call TRBJ1-3; the D is unclear. The CDR3 contains 18 residues. Trimming cost V 4 bases and J 1 base, with 20 bases left between them. CDR1 and CDR2 (germline): MNHEY, SVGEGT.

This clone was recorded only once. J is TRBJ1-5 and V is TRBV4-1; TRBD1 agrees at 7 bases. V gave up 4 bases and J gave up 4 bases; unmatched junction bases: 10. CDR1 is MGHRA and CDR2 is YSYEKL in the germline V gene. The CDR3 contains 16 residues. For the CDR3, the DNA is TGCGCCAGCAGCCTCGCTACCGGGACAGCTAATCAGCCCCAGCATTTT. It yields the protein CASSLATGTANQPQHF.

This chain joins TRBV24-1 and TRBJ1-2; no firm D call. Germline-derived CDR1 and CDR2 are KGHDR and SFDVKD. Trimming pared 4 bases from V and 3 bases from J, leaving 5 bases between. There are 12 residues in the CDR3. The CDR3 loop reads CATSDDYYGYTF. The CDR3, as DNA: TGTGCCACCAGTGACGACTACTATGGCTACACCTTC.

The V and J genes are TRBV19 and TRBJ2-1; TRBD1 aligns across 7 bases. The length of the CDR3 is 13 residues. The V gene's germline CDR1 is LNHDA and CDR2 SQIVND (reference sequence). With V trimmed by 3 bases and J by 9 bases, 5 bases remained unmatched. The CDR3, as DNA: TGTGCCAGTAGTATTACAGGGGCGGTTGAGCAGTTCTTC. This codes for CASSITGAVEQFF.

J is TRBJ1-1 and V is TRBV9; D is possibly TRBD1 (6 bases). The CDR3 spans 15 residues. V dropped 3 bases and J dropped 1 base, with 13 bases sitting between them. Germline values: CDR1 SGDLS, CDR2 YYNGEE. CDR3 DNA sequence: TGTGCCAGCAGCGAACCAAAGGGGGAGAACACTGAAGCTTTCTTT. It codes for CASSEPKGENTEAFF.

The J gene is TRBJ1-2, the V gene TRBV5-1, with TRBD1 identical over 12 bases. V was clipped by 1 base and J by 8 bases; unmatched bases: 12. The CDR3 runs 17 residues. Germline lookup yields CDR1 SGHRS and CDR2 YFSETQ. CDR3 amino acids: CASSLTGTGGASRGYTF. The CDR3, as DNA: TGCGCCAGCAGCTTGACCGGGACAGGGGGCGCCTCACGAGGCTACACCTTC.

The CDR3 here is CASSQGENEQFF. The CDR3 nucleotides are TGTGCCAGCAGCCAAGGGGAGAATGAGCAGTTCTTC. The chain has TRBV3-1 (or the pseudogene TRBV3-2) and TRBJ2-1; tentatively, D is TRBD2 (5 bases). The germline V and J ends were trimmed by 1 base and 7 bases, with 5 bases remaining between them. The CDR3 runs to 12 residues. In germline, CDR1 is LGHDT, CDR2 YNNKEL (reference sequence).

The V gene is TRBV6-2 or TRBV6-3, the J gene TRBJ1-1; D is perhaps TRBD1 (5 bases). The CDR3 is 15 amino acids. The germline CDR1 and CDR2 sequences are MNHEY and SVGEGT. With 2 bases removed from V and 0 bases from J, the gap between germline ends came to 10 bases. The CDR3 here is CASSYRPQVNTEAFF. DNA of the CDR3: TGTGCCAGCAGTTACCGCCCACAGGTGAACACTGAAGCTTTCTTT.

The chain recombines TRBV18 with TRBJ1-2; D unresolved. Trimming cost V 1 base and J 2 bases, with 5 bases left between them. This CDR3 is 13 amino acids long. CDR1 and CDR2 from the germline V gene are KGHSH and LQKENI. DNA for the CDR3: TGTGCCAGCTCACCACGACAAAACTATGGCTACACCTTC. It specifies CASSPRQNYGYTF.

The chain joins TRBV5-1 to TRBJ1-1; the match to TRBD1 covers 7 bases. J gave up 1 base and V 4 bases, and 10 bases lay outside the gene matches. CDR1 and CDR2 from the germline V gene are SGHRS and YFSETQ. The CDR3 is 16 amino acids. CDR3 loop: CASSDGTAHGNTEAFF. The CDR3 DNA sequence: TGCGCCAGCAGCGACGGGACAGCTCACGGGAACACTGAAGCTTTCTTT.

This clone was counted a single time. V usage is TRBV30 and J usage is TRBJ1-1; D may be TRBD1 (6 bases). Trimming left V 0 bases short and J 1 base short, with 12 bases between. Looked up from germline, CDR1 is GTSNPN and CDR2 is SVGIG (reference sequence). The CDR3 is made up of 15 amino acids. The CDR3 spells CAWSVGGPPNTEAFF. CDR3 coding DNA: TGTGCCTGGAGTGTAGGGGGACCCCCGAACACTGAAGCTTTCTTT.

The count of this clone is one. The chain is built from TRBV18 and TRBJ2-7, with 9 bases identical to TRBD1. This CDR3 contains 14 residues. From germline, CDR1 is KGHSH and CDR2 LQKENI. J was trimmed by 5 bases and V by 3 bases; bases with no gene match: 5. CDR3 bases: TGTGCCAGCTCACCTTGGACAGGGGACCACGAGCAGTACTTC. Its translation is CASSPWTGDHEQYF.

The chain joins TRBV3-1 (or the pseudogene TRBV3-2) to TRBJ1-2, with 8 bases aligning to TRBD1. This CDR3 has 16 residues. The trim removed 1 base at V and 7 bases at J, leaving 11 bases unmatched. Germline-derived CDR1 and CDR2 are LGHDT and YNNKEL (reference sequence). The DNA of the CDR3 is TGTGCCAGCAGCCAAGCAAGGACAGGGCTATTGCTTGGCTACACCTTC. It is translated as CASSQARTGLLLGYTF.

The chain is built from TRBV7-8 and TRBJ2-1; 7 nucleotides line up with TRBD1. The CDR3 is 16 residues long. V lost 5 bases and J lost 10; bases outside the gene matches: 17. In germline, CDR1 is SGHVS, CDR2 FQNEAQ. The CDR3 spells CASSPREGGLWVEQFF. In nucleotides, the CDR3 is TGTGCCAGCAGCCCCCGTGAAGGGGGCCTTTGGGTGGAGCAGTTCTTC.

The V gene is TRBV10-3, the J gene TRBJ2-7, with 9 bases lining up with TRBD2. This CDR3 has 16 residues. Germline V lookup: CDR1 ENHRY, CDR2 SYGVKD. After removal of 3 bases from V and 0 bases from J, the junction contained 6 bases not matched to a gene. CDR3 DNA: TGTGCCATCAGTGAATCAGTAGCGGGGGACTCCTACGAGCAGTACTTC. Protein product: CAISESVAGDSYEQYF.